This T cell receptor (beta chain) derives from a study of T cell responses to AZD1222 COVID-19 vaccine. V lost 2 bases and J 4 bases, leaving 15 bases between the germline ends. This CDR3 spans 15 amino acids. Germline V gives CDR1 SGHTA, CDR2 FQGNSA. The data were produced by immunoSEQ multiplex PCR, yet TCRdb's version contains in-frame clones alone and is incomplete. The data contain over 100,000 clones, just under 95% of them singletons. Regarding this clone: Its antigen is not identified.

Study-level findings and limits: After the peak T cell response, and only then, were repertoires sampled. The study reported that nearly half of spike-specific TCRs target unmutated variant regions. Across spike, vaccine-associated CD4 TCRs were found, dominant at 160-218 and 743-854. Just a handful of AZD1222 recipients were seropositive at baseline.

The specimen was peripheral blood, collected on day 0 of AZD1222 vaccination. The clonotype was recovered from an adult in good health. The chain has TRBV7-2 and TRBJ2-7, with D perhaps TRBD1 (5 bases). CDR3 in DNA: TGTGCCAGCAGCTTAAAGTGGGGCGCTGGGTACGAGCAGTACTTC. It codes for CASSLKWGAGYEQYF.